Presented here are 20 T cell receptor beta chains from one specimen sequenced in a study of blood T cell repertoires in COVID-19. Method: immunoSEQ multiplex PCR; TCRdb's copy keeps in-frame clones and lacks some. The top ten hold 6.5% to 9.5% of the sample, which has some 490,000 clones, about 85% seen once. The sample taken for sequencing was PBMCs or T cells enriched from blood (not recorded which). These receptors were taken from an older woman who had recovered from COVID-19.

The V gene is TRBV7-8, the J gene TRBJ2-4; TRBD1 might be the D (6 bases). This CDR3 is built from 18 residues. V gave up 3 bases and J gave up 0 bases, with 18 bases separating them. From germline, CDR1 is SGHVS and CDR2 FQNEAQ. Here the CDR3 DNA reads TGTGCCAGCAGCTTTGGGGGCCTAACTCAACTAGCCAAAAACATTCAGTACTTC. Residues: CASSFGGLTQLAKNIQYF.

The rearrangement joins TRBV5-6 to TRBJ1-6; 8 bases line up with TRBD1. With V trimmed by 5 bases and J by 0 bases, 4 bases remained unmatched. The CDR3 runs 16 residues. Germline assignment: CDR1 SGHDT and CDR2 YYEEEE. CDR3 sequence (DNA): TGTGCCAGCAGAGACAGGGGAGGCTCCTATAATTCACCCCTCCACTTT. Residues: CASRDRGGSYNSPLHF.

This chain's CDR3 is CASTADRGNTEAFF. The CDR3 nucleotides read TGTGCCAGCACAGCAGACAGGGGGAACACTGAAGCTTTCTTT. The chain links TRBV18 to TRBJ1-1; 8 bases align to TRBD1. Germline V CDR1 and CDR2: KGHSH, LQKENI. There are 14 residues in the CDR3. The junction had 6 bases not matched to a gene; V was cut back by 8 bases and J by 1 base.

The chain links TRBV5-5 to TRBJ1-2; D ambiguous. The CDR3 sequence is 12 residues long. Germline V gene data show CDR1 as SGHKS and CDR2 as YYEKEE (reference sequence). The V and J ends lost 4 bases and 4 bases respectively, with 8 bases between them. The DNA of the CDR3 is TGTGCCAGCAGCACTCTAAGCTATGGCTACACCTTC. Amino acids: CASSTLSYGYTF.

This chain links TRBV3-1 (or the pseudogene TRBV3-2) with TRBJ2-7, with a tentative D call TRBD2 (5 bases). The CDR3 spans 12 residues. Trimming removed 11 bases from V and 3 bases from J, with 14 bases in between. The germline CDR1 and CDR2 sequences are LGHDT and YNNKEL (reference sequence). CDR3 bases: TGTGCCGCGGGTCAGGTTGGCTACGAGCAGTACTTC. It yields the protein CAAGQVGYEQYF.

This chain connects TRBV19 to TRBJ2-7; a weak D match, TRBD2 (6 bases). Trimming removed 6 bases at V and 2 bases at J, with 14 bases between. CDR1 is LNHDA, CDR2 SQIVND, per germline (reference sequence). This CDR3 spans 14 amino acids. As DNA, the CDR3 is TGTGCCAGTAGCCCACCGGAGGGGACCTACGAGCAGTACGTC. The encoded protein is CASSPPEGTYEQYV.

The rearrangement uses TRBV18 and TRBJ2-7; 7 nucleotides match TRBD1. CDR1 is KGHSH and CDR2 is LQKENI in the germline V gene. This CDR3 is 12 amino acids long. V lost 3 bases to trimming and J lost 6 bases; unmatched junction nucleotides: 2. This CDR3 is CASSPRTGEQYF. DNA of the CDR3: TGTGCCAGCTCACCTCGGACAGGCGAGCAGTACTTC.

This rearrangement joins TRBV12-3 or TRBV12-4 to TRBJ1-2, with D tentatively TRBD1 (5 bases). This CDR3 is 13 amino acids long. Trimming cost V 1 base and J 7 bases, with 10 bases left between them. This CDR3 reads CASSLDPRVGYTF. As DNA, the CDR3 is TGTGCCAGCAGTTTAGACCCCAGGGTTGGCTACACCTTC.

DNA for the CDR3: TGTGCCAGCAGCCGTGACAGGTCCTACGCTGAAAAACTGTTTTTT. Translated: CASSRDRSYAEKLFF. The chain carries TRBV14 and TRBJ1-4; perhaps TRBD1 as D (6 bases). Trimming left V 4 bases short and J 7 bases short, with 16 bases between. Germline V lookup: CDR1 SGHDN, CDR2 FVKESK. This CDR3 has 15 residues.

This chain links TRBV13 with TRBJ2-7; D is unresolved. Trimming cost V 10 bases and J 1 base, with 11 bases left between them. This CDR3 spans 12 amino acids. Germline lookup yields CDR1 PRHDT and CDR2 FYEKMQ (reference sequence). The CDR3 loop reads CATRHISYEQYV. In nucleotides, the CDR3 is TGTGCCACCCGTCACATTTCCTACGAGCAGTACGTC.

The V gene is TRBV12-5, the J gene TRBJ2-1, with a possible D match to TRBD1 (6 bases). The CDR3 has 16 residues. V was pared by 3 bases and J by 8 bases, with 20 bases between. The germline V gene encodes CDR1 LGHNT and CDR2 FRNRAP. CDR3 nucleotides: TGTGCTAGTGGTTTAATCATATCAACAGGGTTTCATGAGCAGTTCTTC. Translating it yields CASGLIISTGFHEQFF.

The CDR3 coding sequence is TGTGCCAGCAGCTTGGAGATTAGCGGGGGGCCGACGCTTGGATCGCAGTATTTT. It translates to CASSLEISGGPTLGSQYF. The rearrangement links TRBV5-4 to TRBJ2-3, with 10 bases identical to TRBD2. The CDR3 spans 18 residues. With 0 bases clipped from V and 10 bases from J, the junction kept 17 bases outside the gene matches. CDR1 SGHNT and CDR2 YYREEE come from the germline V gene (reference sequence).

This sequence joins TRBV6-5 and TRBJ2-3; D is possibly TRBD1 (6 bases). V lost 8 bases to trimming and J lost 0 bases, with 12 bases between them. The CDR3 sequence is 14 residues long. Looked up from germline, CDR1 is MNHEY and CDR2 is SVGAGI. The CDR3 DNA reads TGTGCCAGCTTTCTTGGACAGAGCACAGATACGCAGTATTTT. Encoded protein: CASFLGQSTDTQYF.

This clone was seen only once. The rearrangement uses TRBV21-1 and TRBJ2-2; the table gives TRBD2 as D, unverified against the DNA. TRBV21-1 is a documented pseudogene. The length of the CDR3 is 16 residues. DNA for the CDR3: TGTGCCAGCAGCAAAGGTGGGACTTCATACACCGGGGAGCTGTTTTTT. Translating gives CASSKGGTSYTGELFF.

The gene calls are TRBV7-2 and TRBJ2-3, with 10 nucleotides matching TRBD1. Per germline, CDR1 SGHTA and CDR2 FQGNSA. The CDR3 is 15 residues long. Germline trimming cut 3 bases from V and 1 base from J; bases unmatched to any gene: 1. In DNA form, the CDR3 reads TGTGCCAGCAGCTTGACAGGGGGCCGCACAGATACGCAGTATTTT. Its protein is CASSLTGGRTDTQYF.

This chain links TRBV25-1 with TRBJ1-1; D is unresolved. The CDR3 covers 14 residues. From germline, CDR1 is MGHDK and CDR2 SYGVNS. V lost 6 bases to trimming and J lost 2 bases, with 13 bases between them. CDR3 DNA sequence: TGTGCCAGCAGGGAACCCGGAGGCAACACTGAAGCTTTCTTT. Translated: CASREPGGNTEAFF.

The chain is built from TRBV2 and TRBJ2-7; tentative D call: TRBD1 (5 bases). The V and J ends lost 4 bases and 3 bases respectively, with 7 bases between them. The V gene's germline CDR1 is SNHLY and CDR2 FYNNEI. This CDR3 spans 12 amino acids. In nucleotides, the CDR3 is TGTGCCAGCAGTGCCAGGGACTACGAGCAGTACTTC. Translation gives CASSARDYEQYF.

CDR3 nucleotide sequence: TGTGCCAGTAGTATGTCGGGACTAGCGGTAGACAATGAGCAGTTCTTC. Residues: CASSMSGLAVDNEQFF. The chain is built from TRBV19 and TRBJ2-1; TRBD2 agrees at 11 bases. Per germline, CDR1 LNHDA and CDR2 SQIVND (reference sequence). With V trimmed by 3 bases and J by 5 bases, 6 bases remained unmatched. CDR3 length: 16 residues.

The chain uses TRBV30 and TRBJ2-2; a possible D gene is TRBD1 (6 bases). The germline V and J ends were trimmed by 2 bases and 7 bases, with 14 bases remaining between them. This CDR3 spans 14 amino acids. Germline values: CDR1 GTSNPN, CDR2 SVGIG (reference sequence). The CDR3 spells CAWSSQGQDGELFF. CDR3 DNA sequence: TGTGCCTGGAGTTCTCAGGGGCAGGACGGGGAGCTGTTTTTT.

This sequence joins TRBV2 and TRBJ1-1; D is unresolved. The CDR3 contains 12 residues. Germline CDR1 SNHLY, CDR2 FYNNEI. V was shortened by 8 bases and J by 5 bases, with 12 bases between the two germline ends. The CDR3 loop reads CASQRDLTEAFF. Written as DNA, the CDR3 is TGTGCCAGCCAGCGAGATCTGACTGAAGCTTTCTTT.